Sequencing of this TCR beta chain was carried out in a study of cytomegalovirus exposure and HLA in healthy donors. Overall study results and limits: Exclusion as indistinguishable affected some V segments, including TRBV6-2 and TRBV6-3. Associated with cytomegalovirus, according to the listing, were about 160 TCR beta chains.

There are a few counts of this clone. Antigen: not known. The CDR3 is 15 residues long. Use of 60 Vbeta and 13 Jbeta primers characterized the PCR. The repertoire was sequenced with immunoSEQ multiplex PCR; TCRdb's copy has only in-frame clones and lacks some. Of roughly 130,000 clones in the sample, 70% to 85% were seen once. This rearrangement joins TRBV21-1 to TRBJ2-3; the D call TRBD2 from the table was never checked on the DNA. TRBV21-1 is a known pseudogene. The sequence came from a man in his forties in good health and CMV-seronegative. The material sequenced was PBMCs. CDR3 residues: CASSRGGSVLDTQYF. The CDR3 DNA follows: TGTGCCAGCAGCAGGGGCGGGAGTGTTTTAGATACGCAGTATTTT.